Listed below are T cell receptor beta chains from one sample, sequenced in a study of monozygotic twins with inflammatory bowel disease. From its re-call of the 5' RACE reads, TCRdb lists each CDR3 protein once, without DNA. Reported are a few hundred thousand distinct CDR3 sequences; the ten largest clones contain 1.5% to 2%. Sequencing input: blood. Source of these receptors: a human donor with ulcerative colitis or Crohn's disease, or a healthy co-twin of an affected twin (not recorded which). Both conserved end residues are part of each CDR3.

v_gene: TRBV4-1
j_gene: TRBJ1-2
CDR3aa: CASSLFPTGDYTF

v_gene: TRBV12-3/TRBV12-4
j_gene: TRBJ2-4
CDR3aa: CASSSLRGLLNIQYF

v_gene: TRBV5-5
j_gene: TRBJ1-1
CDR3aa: CASSFQGRTEAFF

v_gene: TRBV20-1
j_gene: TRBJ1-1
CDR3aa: CSANRRGVAEAFF

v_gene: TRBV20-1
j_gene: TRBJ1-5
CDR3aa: CSARPTDQPQHF

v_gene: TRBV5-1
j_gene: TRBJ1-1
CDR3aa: CASRTFLGGIGTEAFF

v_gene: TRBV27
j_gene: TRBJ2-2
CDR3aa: CATHPRSLIHGELFF

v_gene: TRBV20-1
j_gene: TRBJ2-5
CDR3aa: CSASMVGLKETQYF

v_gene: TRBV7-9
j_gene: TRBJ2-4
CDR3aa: CASSAGPPIAKNIQYF

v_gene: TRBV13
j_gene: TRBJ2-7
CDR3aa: CASSLDRPGGEQYF

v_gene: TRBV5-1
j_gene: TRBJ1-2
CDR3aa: CASSVGQAENYGYTF

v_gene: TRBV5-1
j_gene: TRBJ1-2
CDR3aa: CASSFQTHQGYTF

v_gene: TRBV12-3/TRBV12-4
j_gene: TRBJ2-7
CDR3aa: CASSTTGSHEQYF

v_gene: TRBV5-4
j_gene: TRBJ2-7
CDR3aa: CASSSGDRGGLYEQYF

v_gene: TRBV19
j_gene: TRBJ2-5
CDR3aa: CTSSMGQLQETQYF

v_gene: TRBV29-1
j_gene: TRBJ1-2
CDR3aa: CSVLKGQDYGYTF

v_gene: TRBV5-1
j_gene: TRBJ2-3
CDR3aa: CASSLRQGSDTQYF

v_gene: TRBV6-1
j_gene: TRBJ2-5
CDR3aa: CASRLAGGFETQYF

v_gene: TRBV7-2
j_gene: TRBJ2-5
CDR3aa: CASSLGPSGGQETQYF

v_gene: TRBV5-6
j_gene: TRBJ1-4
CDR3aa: CASSPNTGTNEKLFF

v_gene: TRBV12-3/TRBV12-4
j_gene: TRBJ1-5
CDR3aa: CASSPLARGAGSNQPQHF

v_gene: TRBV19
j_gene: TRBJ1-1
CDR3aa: CASSRRVVLGTEAFF

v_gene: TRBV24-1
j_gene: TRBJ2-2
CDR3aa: CATSLRTGELFF